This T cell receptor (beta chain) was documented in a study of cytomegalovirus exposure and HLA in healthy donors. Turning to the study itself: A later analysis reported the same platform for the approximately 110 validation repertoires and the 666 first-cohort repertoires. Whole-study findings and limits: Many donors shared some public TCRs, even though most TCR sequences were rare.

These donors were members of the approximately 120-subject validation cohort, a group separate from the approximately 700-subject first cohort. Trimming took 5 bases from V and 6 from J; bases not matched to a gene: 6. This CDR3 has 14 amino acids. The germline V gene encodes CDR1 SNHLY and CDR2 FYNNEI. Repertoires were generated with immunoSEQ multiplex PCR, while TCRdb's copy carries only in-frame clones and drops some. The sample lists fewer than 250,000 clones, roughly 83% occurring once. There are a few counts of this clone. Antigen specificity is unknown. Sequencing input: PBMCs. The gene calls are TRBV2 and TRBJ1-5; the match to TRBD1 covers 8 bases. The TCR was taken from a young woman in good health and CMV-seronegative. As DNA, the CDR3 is TGTGCCAGCAGTCCCCGGGACAGGAGTCAGCCCCAGCATTTT. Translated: CASSPRDRSQPQHF.